This is a list of T cell receptor beta chains from one sample in a study of shared clonotypes between healthy human individuals. Assay: immunoSEQ multiplex PCR; the TCRdb copy retains only in-frame clones and omits some. In the table there are about 1.5 million clones, 95% to 99% of which are singletons. The sequenced sample consisted of naive CD4+ T cells sorted from blood. Receptor source: a man aged 25-40 years in good health. Both conserved end residues are part of each CDR3. A D gene is named only where the DNA matches it firmly. Size is omitted from some rows. Given values are once, few, many or a class for expanded clones.

TRBD2 17 TRBJ2-1 TRBV11-2 - TGTGCCAGCAGCCTACGACTGGGAGCGGGGGCCTACAATGAGCAGTTCTTC CASSLRLGAGAYNEQFF
- 14 TRBJ1-2 TRBV18 once TGTGCCAGCTCACCAGAGGCAGCCTTCTATGGCTACACCTTC CASSPEAAFYGYTF
- 14 TRBJ2-3 TRBV2 - TGTGCCAGCAGCCTTAGCACAACCACAGATACGCAGTATTTT CASSLSTTTDTQYF
- 12 TRBJ1-5 TRBV28 once TGTGCCAGCAGTCCCCAGGGCCAGCCCCAGCATTTT CASSPQGQPQHF
- 13 TRBJ1-1 TRBV2 once TGTGCCAGCAGCGCGGCGGGGGCAACTGAAGCTTTCTTT CASSAAGATEAFF
TRBD1 15 TRBJ2-1 TRBV4-3 - TGCGCCAGCAGCCAGCCCGCAGACAGGGGACGACCTCAGTTCTTC CASSQPADRGRPQFF
- 13 TRBJ1-2 TRBV29-1 - TGCAGCGTTGAAGATCAGAGCGGCTATGGCTACACCTTC CSVEDQSGYGYTF
- 15 TRBJ2-3 TRBV9 - TGTGCCAGCAGCGACTTACCGGGCCGCACAGATACGCAGTATTTT CASSDLPGRTDTQYF
TRBD1 15 TRBJ1-1 TRBV27 - TGTGCCAGCAGTTTGTTGGGACAGGGTTCCACTGAAGCTTTCTTT CASSLLGQGSTEAFF
- 16 TRBJ2-7 TRBV21-1 - TGTGCCAGCAGCAAAGTAATTCTGGGACGGATCTACGAGCAGTACTTC CASSKVILGRIYEQYF
- 13 TRBJ2-4 TRBV7-9 - TGTGCCAGCAGCTCACAGGCGCAAAACATTCAGTACTTC CASSSQAQNIQYF
- 11 TRBJ2-5 TRBV20-1 - TGCAGTGCCGGGACCTCCGAGACCCAGTACTTC CSAGTSETQYF
TRBD2 16 TRBJ2-2 TRBV9 - TGTGCCAGCAGCGTAAGGACTAGCGGTTACACCGGGGAGCTGTTTTTT CASSVRTSGYTGELFF
TRBD1 15 TRBJ2-7 TRBV12-5 - TGTGCTAGTGGCCCCGGACAGGGGAATCGCGACGAGCAGTACTTC CASGPGQGNRDEQYF
TRBD2 15 TRBJ2-7 TRBV28 - TGTGCCAGCACCATCGAACTAGCGGGAGACCACGAGCAGTACTTC CASTIELAGDHEQYF
TRBD1 14 TRBJ2-2 TRBV19 - TGTGCCAGTAGTATAGGCAGGGGGCCCGGGGAGCTGTTTTTT CASSIGRGPGELFF
- 14 TRBJ2-1 TRBV5-1 - TGCGCCAGCAGCTCACGGACGGTATACAATGAGCAGTTCTTC CASSSRTVYNEQFF
- 17 TRBJ2-1 TRBV28 - TGTGCCAGCAGTCCCCGGGCCCTAAGGTCCCTTTACAATGAGCAGTTCTTC CASSPRALRSLYNEQFF
TRBD1 16 TRBJ2-1 TRBV7-9 - TGTGCCAGCAGCGCCACAGGGGGCATTTCCTACAATGAGCAGTTCTTC CASSATGGISYNEQFF
- 17 TRBJ2-1 TRBV5-4 - TGTGCCAGCACGGACAGGCCCGGGCGGGATATCTACAATGAGCAGTTCTTC CASTDRPGRDIYNEQFF
- 15 TRBJ1-1 TRBV4-1 - TGCGCCAGCAGCCCCGGGGTGGGGCTGAACACTGAAGCTTTCTTT CASSPGVGLNTEAFF
TRBD1 15 TRBJ2-2 TRBV5-4 - TGTGCCAGCAGCTTAAGACAGGGGAGGATTTGGGAGCTGTTTTTT CASSLRQGRIWELFF
- 15 TRBJ1-5 TRBV7-2 once TGTGCCAGCAAGGACCAGGCAGACAGTGATCAGCCCCAGCATTTT CASKDQADSDQPQHF
TRBD2 19 TRBJ2-3 TRBV5-4 - TGTGCCAGCAGCGGGGGACTAGCGGGAGTCGGGTGGGGCACAGATACGCAGTATTTT CASSGGLAGVGWGTDTQYF
- 16 TRBJ2-1 TRBV27 - TGTGCCAGCAGTCGCGGGCCTAAAGGCAGGTACAATGAGCAGTTCTTC CASSRGPKGRYNEQFF
- 15 TRBJ2-7 TRBV27 - TGTGCCAGCAGACGGACAGATACCATTCGGTACGAGCAGTACTTC CASRRTDTIRYEQYF
- 12 TRBJ1-5 TRBV6-1 - TGTGCCAGCAGCGACATCGATCAGCCCCAGCATTTT CASSDIDQPQHF
- 15 TRBJ2-3 TRBV2 - TGTGCCAGCAGTGTAGGGAACAGGGACACAGATACGCAGTATTTT CASSVGNRDTDTQYF
- 15 TRBJ2-1 TRBV28 - TGTGCCAGCAGTTTACGCAGGGGGGGGTACAATGAGCAGTTCTTC CASSLRRGGYNEQFF
- 15 TRBJ2-7 TRBV7-6 once TGTGCCAGCAGCTTAGGAGGTCCATTCTCCTACGAGCAGTACTTC CASSLGGPFSYEQYF
TRBD1 15 TRBJ2-7 TRBV4-1 - TGCGCCAGCAGCCTTACCGGGACAGCTACCTACGAGCAGTACTTC CASSLTGTATYEQYF
- 10 TRBJ2-5 TRBV29-1 - TGCAGCGTCTCGAGGGAGACCCAGTACTTC CSVSRETQYF
- 13 TRBJ1-2 TRBV2 - TGTGCCAGCAGTGAAACAGCGAATTATGGCTACACCTTC CASSETANYGYTF
- 13 TRBJ2-7 TRBV2 - TGTGCCAGCAGTGCTGAGCGATCCTACGAGCAGTACTTC CASSAERSYEQYF
TRBD2 17 TRBJ2-1 TRBV9 - TGTGCCAGCAGCGTAACGTCGGGGACTAGCGGGAGCAATGAGCAGTTCTTC CASSVTSGTSGSNEQFF
- 15 TRBJ2-6 TRBV12-5 - TGTGCTAGTGGTCGAGACGGAGTCGGGGCCAACGTCCTGACTTTC CASGRDGVGANVLTF
TRBD2 15 TRBJ2-3 TRBV6-6 - TGTGCCAGCAGGGGGCGGGGGGCTTACACAGATACGCAGTATTTT CASRGRGAYTDTQYF
TRBD2 15 TRBJ2-7 TRBV5-1 - TGCGCCAGCAGCCCTGGGACTAGCGGGGGCTACGAGCAGTACTTC CASSPGTSGGYEQYF
TRBD1 16 TRBJ2-1 TRBV27 - TGTGCCAGCACAACCTCCCCGGGACAGGGCTACAATGAGCAGTTCTTC CASTTSPGQGYNEQFF
- 13 TRBJ2-1 TRBV5-1 - TGCGCCAGCAGCCAAAGCGGTTCCAATGAGCAGTTCTTC CASSQSGSNEQFF
- 16 TRBJ2-2 TRBV7-6 - TGTGCCAGCAGCTTATTATTCGGGACGAACACCGGGGAGCTGTTTTTT CASSLLFGTNTGELFF
TRBD2 18 TRBJ2-3 TRBV7-2 - TGTGCCAGCAGCCTCAATCCGATAGCGGGAGCGGGCACAGATACGCAGTATTTT CASSLNPIAGAGTDTQYF
TRBD2 16 TRBJ2-7 TRBV18 - TGTGCCAGCTCACCAGCCCGGACTAGGAGCTCCTACGAGCAGTACTTC CASSPARTRSSYEQYF
- 13 TRBJ1-5 TRBV6-5 - TGTGCCAGCCGCGGAGGGCGAGAACAGCCCCAGCATTTT CASRGGREQPQHF
- 12 TRBJ2-1 TRBV6-6 - TGTGCCAGCCAACAGGTCCACAATGAGCAGTTCTTC CASQQVHNEQFF
- 12 TRBJ1-1 TRBV5-1 - TGCGCCAGCAGCTTGGGCGGCCCTGAAGCTTTCTTT CASSLGGPEAFF
- 14 TRBJ2-5 TRBV5-4 - TGTGCCAGCAGCTTGACGACCAACCAAGAGACCCAGTACTTC CASSLTTNQETQYF
TRBD2 17 TRBJ2-2 TRBV18 - TGTGCCAGCTCACCCCCCGGACTAGCGGGAGGAGCCGGGGAGCTGTTTTTT CASSPPGLAGGAGELFF
- 16 TRBJ2-7 TRBV27 once TGTGCCAGCAGTTCGGGACGGCGGACCCCCTCCTACGAGCAGTACTTC CASSSGRRTPSYEQYF
- 16 TRBJ2-6 TRBV7-3 - TGTGCCAGCAGCTTATCCGCGGGCTCTGGGGCCAACGTCCTGACTTTC CASSLSAGSGANVLTF
TRBD1 13 TRBJ2-1 TRBV6-1 - TGTGCCAGCAGGGACAGGGACTACAATGAGCAGTTCTTC CASRDRDYNEQFF
TRBD1 18 TRBJ1-5 TRBV23-1 - TGCGCCGCTGATTGCCGGGACAGAGCATTGACCCAGCTTCAGCCCCAGCATTTT CAADCRDRALTQLQPQHF
- 18 TRBJ1-5 TRBV15 - TGTGCCACCAGCAGAGATATCGGGCGCGCAGTCGGAAATCAGCCCCAGCATTTT CATSRDIGRAVGNQPQHF
TRBD2 17 TRBJ2-2 TRBV11-2 - TGTGCCAGCAACTATGCCAGCGGGACCGGGAACACCGGGGAGCTGTTTTTT CASNYASGTGNTGELFF
- 16 TRBJ2-7 TRBV18 - TGTGCCAGCTCACCTAGAGCGGGCACAGGGAACCACGAGCAGTACTTC CASSPRAGTGNHEQYF
- 9 TRBJ1-1 TRBV28 - TGTGCCATAAACACTGAAGCTTTCTTT CAINTEAFF